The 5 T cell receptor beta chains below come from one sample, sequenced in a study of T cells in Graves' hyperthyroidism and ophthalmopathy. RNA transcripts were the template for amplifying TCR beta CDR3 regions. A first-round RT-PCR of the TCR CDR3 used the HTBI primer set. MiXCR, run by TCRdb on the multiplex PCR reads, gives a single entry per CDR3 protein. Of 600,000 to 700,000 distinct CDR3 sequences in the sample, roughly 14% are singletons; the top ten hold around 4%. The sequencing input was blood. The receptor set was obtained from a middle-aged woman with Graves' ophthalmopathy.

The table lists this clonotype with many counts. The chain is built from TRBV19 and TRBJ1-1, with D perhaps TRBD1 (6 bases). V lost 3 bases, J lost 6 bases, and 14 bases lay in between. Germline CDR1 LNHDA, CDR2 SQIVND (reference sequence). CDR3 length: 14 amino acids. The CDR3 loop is CASSIKVGAAEAFF. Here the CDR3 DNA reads TGTGCCAGTAGTATCAAGGTGGGGGCGGCTGAAGCTTTCTTT. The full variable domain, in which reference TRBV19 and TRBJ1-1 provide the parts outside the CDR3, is DGGITQSPKYLFRKEGQNVTLSCEQNLNHDAMYWYRQDPGQGLRLIYYSQIVNDFQKGDIAEGYSVSREKKESFPLTVTSAQKNPTAFYLCASSIKVGAAEAFFGQGTRLTVV.

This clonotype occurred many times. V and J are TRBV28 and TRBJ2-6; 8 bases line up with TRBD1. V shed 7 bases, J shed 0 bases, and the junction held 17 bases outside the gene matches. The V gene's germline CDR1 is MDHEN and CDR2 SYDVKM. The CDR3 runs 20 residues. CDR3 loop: CASTPGGQASISSGANVLTF. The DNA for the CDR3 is TGTGCCAGCACCCCCGGGGGACAGGCTAGTATTAGCTCTGGGGCCAACGTCCTGACTTTC. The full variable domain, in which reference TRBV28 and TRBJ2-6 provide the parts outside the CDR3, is DVKVTQSSRYLVKRTGEKVFLECVQDMDHENMFWYRQDPGLGLRLIYFSYDVKMKEKGDIPEGYSVSREKKERFSLILESASTNQTSMYLCASTPGGQASISSGANVLTFGAGSRLTVL.

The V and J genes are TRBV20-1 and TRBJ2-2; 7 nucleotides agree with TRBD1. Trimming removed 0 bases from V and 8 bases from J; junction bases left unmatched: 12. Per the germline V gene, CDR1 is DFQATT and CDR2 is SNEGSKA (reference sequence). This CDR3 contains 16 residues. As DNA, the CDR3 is TGCAGTGCTAGAGATTCCCGACAGGGAAGAGGTGGGGAGCTGTTTTTT. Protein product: CSARDSRQGRGGELFF.

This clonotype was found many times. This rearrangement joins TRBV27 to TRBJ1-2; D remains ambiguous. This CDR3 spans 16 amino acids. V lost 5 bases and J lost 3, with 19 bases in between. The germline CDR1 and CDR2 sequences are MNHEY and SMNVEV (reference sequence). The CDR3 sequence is CASSRSGVGLDYGYTF. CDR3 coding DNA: TGTGCCAGCAGTCGGAGCGGGGTTGGTTTAGACTATGGCTACACCTTC.

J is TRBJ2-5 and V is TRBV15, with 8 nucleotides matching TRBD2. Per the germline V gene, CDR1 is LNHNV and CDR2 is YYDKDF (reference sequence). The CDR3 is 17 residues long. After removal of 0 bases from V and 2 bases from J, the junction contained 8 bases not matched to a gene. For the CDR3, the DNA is TGTGCCACCAGCAGAGATTTTGGCGGGACTAGTCAAGAGACCCAGTACTTC. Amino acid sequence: CATSRDFGGTSQETQYF.